These 22 T cell receptor beta chains were sequenced from one sample in a study of chemoradiotherapy in HPV16-positive cancers. Here immunoSEQ multiplex PCR was the method, and the copy in TCRdb shows in-frame clones only, minus some. The top ten hold 3% to 4% of the sample, which has some 7,000 clones, around nine tenths seen once. The sample was gathered from a patient who underwent chemoradiotherapy. The receptors derive from a human donor with HPV-associated anogenital cancer.

The chain employs TRBV6-1 and TRBJ2-1; 14 nucleotides line up with TRBD2. The ends lost 2 bases at V and 10 bases at J; junction bases unmatched: 7. From germline, CDR1 is MNHNS and CDR2 SASEGT. The CDR3 has 16 residues. The CDR3 here is CASSEFGTSGRPEQFF. CDR3 DNA: TGTGCCAGCAGTGAATTTGGGACTAGCGGGAGACCAGAGCAGTTCTTC.

This clone was detected only a few times. The chain uses TRBV5-4 and TRBJ2-1; D is possibly TRBD2 (6 bases). Germline CDR1 reads SGHNT; CDR2 reads YYREEE (reference sequence). V lost 4 bases and J 3 bases, leaving 14 bases between the germline ends. The CDR3 sequence is 15 residues long. CDR3 sequence (DNA): TGTGCCAGCAGCCCCCTTGCGGGGCTCTACAATGAGCAGTTCTTC. This sequence encodes CASSPLAGLYNEQFF.

CDR3 amino acids: CASSLGDAAKETQYF. In DNA, the CDR3 is TGTGCCAGCAGCTTAGGGGATGCAGCTAAAGAGACCCAGTACTTC. The genes are TRBV7-9 and TRBJ2-5; D gene unclear. The CDR3 loop spans 15 amino acids. CDR1 and CDR2 from the germline V gene are SEHNR and FQNEAQ (reference sequence). The ends were cut back, 1 base at V and 3 bases at J, with 12 bases in the middle.

This sequence joins TRBV29-1 and TRBJ2-1; the D call may be TRBD1 or TRBD2 (6 bases each). V was shortened by 4 bases and J by 2 bases, with 18 bases between the two germline ends. Germline CDR1 is SQVTM and CDR2 is ANQGSEA. This CDR3 comprises 16 residues. The CDR3 protein is CSVVRGVRTTYNEQFF. CDR3 in DNA: TGCAGCGTTGTAAGGGGGGTTAGGACTACCTACAATGAGCAGTTCTTC.

The chain recombines TRBV19 with TRBJ2-5; 10 bases align to TRBD2. There are 14 residues in the CDR3. J gave up 3 bases and V 4 bases, and 2 bases lay outside the gene matches. Per germline, CDR1 LNHDA and CDR2 SQIVND (reference sequence). Here the CDR3 reads CASSTLAGEETQYF. The CDR3 nucleotides read TGTGCCAGTAGTACGCTAGCGGGAGAAGAGACCCAGTACTTC.

This rearrangement joins TRBV18 to TRBJ1-1; TRBD1 matches 7 bases. The CDR3 spans 14 residues. Germline CDR1 and CDR2: KGHSH and LQKENI. J lost 6 bases, V lost 2 bases, and 6 bases had no gene match. The CDR3 coding sequence is TGTGCCAGCTCACCAAAAGGGGGCGCGTCTGAAGCTTTCTTT. Translation gives CASSPKGGASEAFF.

This chain links TRBV7-9 with TRBJ2-5; 10 bases align to TRBD2. Trimming at V came to 0 bases and at J to 3 bases, leaving 7 bases not matched to a gene. Germline V gives CDR1 SEHNR, CDR2 FQNEAQ (reference sequence). This CDR3 comprises 17 residues. As DNA, the CDR3 is TGTGCCAGCAGCTTAGCGGGAGCGGGGGGGAGAAAAGAGACCCAGTACTTC. It codes for CASSLAGAGGRKETQYF. The complete variable domain, with remaining parts taken from reference TRBV7-9 and TRBJ2-5, reads DTGVSQNPRHKITKRGQNVTFRCDPISEHNRLYWYRQTLGQGPEFLTYFQNEAQLEKSRLLSDRFSAERPKGSFSTLEIQRTEQGDSAMYLCASSLAGAGGRKETQYFGPGTRLLVL.

The chain joins TRBV15 to TRBJ1-4, with 8 nucleotides matching TRBD1. J was trimmed by 8 bases and V by 3 bases; bases with no gene match: 20. The germline V gene has CDR1 LNHNV and CDR2 YYDKDF (reference sequence). CDR3 size: 19 residues. Here the CDR3 reads CATSRVPRQGPWRKEKLFF. In nucleotides, the CDR3 is TGTGCCACCAGCAGGGTACCTCGACAGGGGCCGTGGAGGAAGGAAAAACTGTTTTTT.

This sequence joins TRBV11-3 and TRBJ2-6; 7 bases fit TRBD1. The ends lost 0 bases at V and 0 bases at J; junction bases unmatched: 5. Germline V gene sequence: CDR1 SGHNT, CDR2 YENEEA. There are 18 residues in the CDR3. The CDR3 here is CASSLDFGTDSGANVLTF. The CDR3 coding sequence is TGTGCCAGCAGCTTAGATTTTGGGACAGACTCTGGGGCCAACGTCCTGACTTTC.

The rearrangement uses TRBV7-9 and TRBJ2-5; the match to TRBD1 covers 10 bases. With V trimmed by 2 bases and J by 2 bases, 5 bases remained unmatched. The CDR3 covers 16 residues. The V gene's germline CDR1 is SEHNR and CDR2 FQNEAQ (reference sequence). This CDR3 reads CASSLSGTGEQETQYF. CDR3 nucleotides: TGTGCCAGCAGCTTATCCGGGACAGGGGAACAAGAGACCCAGTACTTC.

The V call is TRBV29-1, the J call TRBJ2-6, with no clear D. This CDR3 contains 13 residues. Deletions cut 4 bases from V and 4 bases from J, with 8 bases between. Germline V gene lookup returns CDR1 SQVTM and CDR2 ANQGSEA. The CDR3 bases are TGCAGCGTTGTGGAGTTCGGGGCCAACGTCCTGACTTTC. Translation: CSVVEFGANVLTF.

This rearrangement joins TRBV5-1 to TRBJ2-2; 11 bases are shared with TRBD2. Trimming cost V 5 bases and J 5 bases; bases outside gene matches: 11. The germline gives CDR1 SGHRS, CDR2 YFSETQ. The CDR3 sequence is 17 residues long. Here the CDR3 reads CASSLAGGQLLTGELFF. The CDR3, as DNA: TGCGCCAGCAGTTTAGCGGGGGGGCAACTTTTGACCGGGGAGCTGTTTTTT.

The chain employs TRBV14 and TRBJ1-2; no reliable D call. CDR3 length equals 15 residues. Trimming removed 4 bases from V and 4 bases from J, with 16 bases in between. The germline gives CDR1 SGHDN, CDR2 FVKESK. Here the CDR3 reads CASSPGSSTGYGYTF. DNA of the CDR3: TGTGCCAGCAGCCCCGGGTCCTCCACTGGCTATGGCTACACCTTC.

The chain links TRBV7-9 to TRBJ2-7, with 7 positions matching TRBD1. CDR1 is SEHNR and CDR2 is FQNEAQ in the germline V gene (reference sequence). There are 15 residues in the CDR3. V trimming: 1 base; J trimming: 2 bases; junction bases outside the gene matches: 5. The CDR3 DNA reads TGTGCCAGCAGCTTAGTGACAGGGCTTACCTACGAGCAGTACTTC. Residues: CASSLVTGLTYEQYF.

This clone was observed a few times. The chain has TRBV5-6 and TRBJ2-7; no clear D gene. The CDR3 loop spans 13 amino acids. The V gene lost 0 bases and the J gene lost 2 bases, with 6 bases spanning the gap. The germline CDR1 and CDR2 sequences are SGHDT and YYEEEE. The CDR3 DNA follows: TGTGCCAGCAGCTTGGCCGGAACCTACGAGCAGTACTTC. It translates to CASSLAGTYEQYF.

The chain joins TRBV4-1 to TRBJ2-7; 9 nucleotides align to TRBD2. The CDR3 is 16 amino acids. The germline V gene encodes CDR1 MGHRA and CDR2 YSYEKL. The ends lost 0 bases at V and 6 bases at J; junction bases unmatched: 9. The CDR3 is CASSQDPRSGRSEQYF. Here the CDR3 DNA reads TGCGCCAGCAGCCAAGATCCTCGTAGCGGGAGATCCGAGCAGTACTTC.

The chain couples TRBV11-2 to TRBJ2-3; 10 nucleotides align to TRBD2. With 5 bases clipped from V and 4 bases from J, the junction kept 9 bases outside the gene matches. The CDR3 is made up of 16 amino acids. The V gene's germline CDR1 is SGHAT and CDR2 FQNNGV. The CDR3 loop is CASSAIAGGVADTQYF. CDR3 coding DNA: TGTGCCAGCAGCGCCATAGCGGGGGGAGTCGCAGATACGCAGTATTTT.

This chain uses TRBV5-1 with TRBJ2-7; D may be TRBD1 or TRBD2 (5 bases each). The V and J ends lost 4 bases and 3 bases respectively, with 14 bases between them. Germline assignment: CDR1 SGHRS and CDR2 YFSETQ. The CDR3 loop spans 14 amino acids. DNA for the CDR3: TGCGCCAGCAGCCGCCGGGACGGCCGCTACGAGCAGTACTTC. Translating gives CASSRRDGRYEQYF.

The chain carries TRBV9 and TRBJ1-2; 7 bases line up with TRBD1. Germline V gene sequence: CDR1 SGDLS, CDR2 YYNGEE. This CDR3 is built from 15 residues. Trimming removed 0 bases from V and 4 bases from J; junction bases left unmatched: 6. CDR3 sequence: CASSVASAGGYGYTF. CDR3 coding DNA: TGTGCCAGCAGCGTAGCTTCAGCAGGGGGCTATGGCTACACCTTC.

The chain uses TRBV6-5 and TRBJ1-1, with 9 bases lining up with TRBD1. V lost 5 bases to trimming and J lost 7 bases; unmatched junction nucleotides: 5. The CDR3 sequence is 13 residues long. Germline V gene data show CDR1 as MNHEY and CDR2 as SVGAGI. The CDR3 sequence is CASSRTGGSEAFF. The DNA for the CDR3 is TGTGCCAGCAGTAGAACAGGGGGCAGTGAAGCTTTCTTT.

The V call is TRBV5-4, the J call TRBJ2-1; possibly TRBD2 for D (6 bases). This CDR3 contains 17 residues. V dropped 1 base and J dropped 10 bases, with 24 bases sitting between them. In germline, CDR1 is SGHNT, CDR2 YYREEE (reference sequence). This CDR3 is CASSLRETSFSREEQFF. The CDR3 DNA reads TGTGCCAGCAGCTTGCGTGAGACTAGTTTTTCCCGGGAGGAGCAGTTCTTC.

The gene calls are TRBV27 and TRBJ1-5; D is possibly TRBD1 (5 bases). The V end lost 2 bases, the J end lost 4 bases, and 9 bases lay between the germline ends. Germline V gene lookup returns CDR1 MNHEY and CDR2 SMNVEV (reference sequence). The CDR3 has 14 residues. The CDR3 reads CASSLGWGNQPQHF. The CDR3 region has the DNA TGTGCCAGCAGTTTAGGTTGGGGGAATCAGCCCCAGCATTTT.